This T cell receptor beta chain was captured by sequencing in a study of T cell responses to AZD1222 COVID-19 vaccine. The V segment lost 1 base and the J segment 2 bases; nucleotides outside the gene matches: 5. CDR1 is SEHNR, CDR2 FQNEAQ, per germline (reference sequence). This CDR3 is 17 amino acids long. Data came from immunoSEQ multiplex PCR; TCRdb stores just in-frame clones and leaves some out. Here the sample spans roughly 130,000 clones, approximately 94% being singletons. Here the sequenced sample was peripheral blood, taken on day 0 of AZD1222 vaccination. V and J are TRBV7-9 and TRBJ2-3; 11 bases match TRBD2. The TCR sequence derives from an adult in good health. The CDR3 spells CASSLGTSGGYTDTQYF. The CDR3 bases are TGTGCCAGCAGCTTAGGAACTAGCGGGGGCTACACAGATACGCAGTATTTT.